A selection of T cell receptor beta chains follows, all from one sample in a study of T-cell memory formation after mild COVID-19. TCRdb recomputed calls from the 5' RACE reads with MiXCR, one row per CDR3 protein. The table includes about 340,000 distinct CDR3 sequences, about an eighth detected once. The sequencing sample was made of PBMCs or a T cell subset sorted from them (not recorded which). These receptors came from a man aged 18-30 years who had mild COVID-19 (a few samples of this study predate the infection). Cell type and time point are not known. Both conserved end residues are part of each CDR3. The order of the fields is V gene, D gene, J gene, clone size, CDR3 DNA, CDR3 protein. The D gene is left open where the match is weak. Not every row has a clone size; where given, it reads once, few, many or a size class.

v_call: TRBV9; d_call: NA; j_call: TRBJ2-1; clone_size: few; cdr3_nt: TGTGCCAGCAGCGTAGAGGAGGGGCCCTACAATGAGCAGTTCTTC; cdr3_aa: CASSVEEGPYNEQFF
v_call: TRBV20-1; d_call: NA; j_call: TRBJ1-5; clone_size: NA; cdr3_nt: TGCAGTGCCGCCCCACCCGGAGGAGCTCAGCCCCAGCATTTT; cdr3_aa: CSAAPPGGAQPQHF
v_call: TRBV7-9; d_call: TRBD1; j_call: TRBJ1-4; clone_size: many; cdr3_nt: TGTGCCAGCAGCCCCGGGACAGGGACTAATGAAAAACTGTTTTTT; cdr3_aa: CASSPGTGTNEKLFF
v_call: TRBV10-3; d_call: TRBD2; j_call: TRBJ2-2; clone_size: NA; cdr3_nt: TGTGCCATCAGGCTAGCGGGGAACACCGGGGAGCTGTTTTTT; cdr3_aa: CAIRLAGNTGELFF
v_call: TRBV7-2; d_call: NA; j_call: TRBJ1-1; clone_size: few; cdr3_nt: TGTGCCAGCAGCCTCCCACTTTCCGGGCCCCCGAGCACTGAAGCTTTCTTT; cdr3_aa: CASSLPLSGPPSTEAFF
v_call: TRBV28; d_call: NA; j_call: TRBJ2-1; clone_size: NA; cdr3_nt: TGTGCCAGTCTCAACCCCGGAGGGGACAATGAGCAGTTCTTC; cdr3_aa: CASLNPGGDNEQFF
v_call: TRBV7-2; d_call: TRBD2; j_call: TRBJ2-5; clone_size: NA; cdr3_nt: TGTGCCAGCAGCCTTCAGCGGGGAACTGGGGAGACCCAGTACTTC; cdr3_aa: CASSLQRGTGETQYF
v_call: TRBV6-2/TRBV6-3; d_call: TRBD2; j_call: TRBJ2-2; clone_size: NA; cdr3_nt: TGTGCCAGCAGTTACAGCCTAGCGGGGGGGCCCGGCACCGGGGAGCTGTTTTTT; cdr3_aa: CASSYSLAGGPGTGELFF
v_call: TRBV11-1; d_call: NA; j_call: TRBJ2-4; clone_size: few; cdr3_nt: TGTGCCAGCAGCTTGGAGGACGGGAACATTCAGTACTTC; cdr3_aa: CASSLEDGNIQYF
v_call: TRBV10-3; d_call: NA; j_call: TRBJ1-1; clone_size: few; cdr3_nt: TGTGCCATCAGTGGTGGGGGCCCCCACACTGAAGCTTTCTTT; cdr3_aa: CAISGGGPHTEAFF
v_call: TRBV5-5; d_call: NA; j_call: TRBJ1-2; clone_size: few; cdr3_nt: TGTGCCAGCAGCTTGGATAGGGCTGGATTCTATGGCTACACCTTC; cdr3_aa: CASSLDRAGFYGYTF
v_call: TRBV12-3/TRBV12-4; d_call: NA; j_call: TRBJ1-2; clone_size: NA; cdr3_nt: TGTGCCAGCAGTTTAAGACGAGGAGGCGGCTACACCTTC; cdr3_aa: CASSLRRGGGYTF
v_call: TRBV9; d_call: TRBD1; j_call: TRBJ1-1; clone_size: once; cdr3_nt: TGTGCCAGCAGCCCGAGGACAGGGTCGGGCACTGAAGCTTTCTTT; cdr3_aa: CASSPRTGSGTEAFF
v_call: TRBV19; d_call: NA; j_call: TRBJ2-7; clone_size: NA; cdr3_nt: TGTGCCAGTAAGCCTGGATTGGGCTCCTACGAGCAGTACTTC; cdr3_aa: CASKPGLGSYEQYF
v_call: TRBV24-1; d_call: TRBD2; j_call: TRBJ2-1; clone_size: NA; cdr3_nt: TGTGCCACCAGTGGGTCGGGGGGGCAGTACAATGAGCAGTTCTTC; cdr3_aa: CATSGSGGQYNEQFF
v_call: TRBV3-1; d_call: NA; j_call: TRBJ2-1; clone_size: few; cdr3_nt: TGTGCCAGCAGCCCTCTATCCTCGAGCACTGAGCAGTTCTTC; cdr3_aa: CASSPLSSSTEQFF
v_call: TRBV20-1; d_call: TRBD1; j_call: TRBJ1-5; clone_size: NA; cdr3_nt: TGCAGTGCTAGGGACAGGCTTCAGCCCCAGCATTTT; cdr3_aa: CSARDRLQPQHF
v_call: TRBV12-3/TRBV12-4; d_call: NA; j_call: TRBJ2-7; clone_size: few; cdr3_nt: TGTGCCAGCAGCGAGGGTGGCTACGAGCAGTACTTC; cdr3_aa: CASSEGGYEQYF
v_call: TRBV27; d_call: TRBD2; j_call: TRBJ2-1; clone_size: NA; cdr3_nt: TGTGCCAGCGGGCTAGCGGGGGGGGTAATGGAGCAGTTCTTC; cdr3_aa: CASGLAGGVMEQFF
v_call: TRBV7-2; d_call: NA; j_call: TRBJ2-2; clone_size: many; cdr3_nt: TGTGCCAGCAGCTTACGTCAGAGAGGCGGGGAGCTGTTTTTT; cdr3_aa: CASSLRQRGGELFF
v_call: TRBV7-6; d_call: NA; j_call: TRBJ2-6; clone_size: NA; cdr3_nt: TGTGCCAGCAGCGGCTTTACAGGCGCTGGGGCCAACGTCCTGACTTTC; cdr3_aa: CASSGFTGAGANVLTF
v_call: TRBV28; d_call: NA; j_call: TRBJ2-3; clone_size: few; cdr3_nt: TGTGCCAGCACCTCCGTCGGAAGAACAGATACGCAGTATTTT; cdr3_aa: CASTSVGRTDTQYF
v_call: TRBV20-1; d_call: NA; j_call: TRBJ2-2; clone_size: few; cdr3_nt: TGCAGTGCTAGAGTACCTAAAACGAACACCGGGGAGCTGTTTTTT; cdr3_aa: CSARVPKTNTGELFF
v_call: TRBV24-1; d_call: NA; j_call: TRBJ2-2; clone_size: few; cdr3_nt: TGTGCCACCGAACAGGATTACACCGGGGAGCTGTTTTTT; cdr3_aa: CATEQDYTGELFF
v_call: TRBV7-9; d_call: TRBD2; j_call: TRBJ2-1; clone_size: few; cdr3_nt: TGTGCCAGCAGGCCTACTAGCGGGGGGTATTATGAGCAGTTCTTC; cdr3_aa: CASRPTSGGYYEQFF
v_call: TRBV3-2; d_call: NA; j_call: TRBJ1-5; clone_size: few; cdr3_nt: TGTGCCAGCAGCCAAGACCTTGGGACAGTCTATAGCAATCAGCCCCAGCATTTT; cdr3_aa: CASSQDLGTVYSNQPQHF
v_call: TRBV4-1; d_call: NA; j_call: TRBJ2-4; clone_size: NA; cdr3_nt: TGCGCCAGCAGCCCCGGAGGGTGGCAGGGGTCGGCCAAAAACATTCAGTACTTC; cdr3_aa: CASSPGGWQGSAKNIQYF
v_call: TRBV7-9; d_call: NA; j_call: TRBJ1-1; clone_size: few; cdr3_nt: TGTGCCAGCAGCCCTATACCCACTGAAGCTTTCTTT; cdr3_aa: CASSPIPTEAFF
v_call: TRBV2; d_call: NA; j_call: TRBJ2-6; clone_size: NA; cdr3_nt: TGTGCCAGCACGCGGGGCGTAGACTTCTCTGGGGCCAACGTCCTGACTTTC; cdr3_aa: CASTRGVDFSGANVLTF
v_call: TRBV14; d_call: NA; j_call: TRBJ2-5; clone_size: NA; cdr3_nt: TGTGCCAGCAGCCAAGGGAACACCGGGACACAAGAGACCCAGTACTTC; cdr3_aa: CASSQGNTGTQETQYF
v_call: TRBV6-5; d_call: TRBD2; j_call: TRBJ2-7; clone_size: NA; cdr3_nt: TGTGCCAGCAGTCTACTGGGACTAGCGGGGGGGTCCTACGAGCAGTACTTC; cdr3_aa: CASSLLGLAGGSYEQYF
v_call: TRBV5-1; d_call: TRBD1; j_call: TRBJ1-4; clone_size: NA; cdr3_nt: TGCGCCAGCAGCTTCGGACAGGCCTCAACTAATGAAAAACTGTTTTTT; cdr3_aa: CASSFGQASTNEKLFF
v_call: TRBV20-1; d_call: TRBD2; j_call: TRBJ2-1; clone_size: NA; cdr3_nt: TGCAGTGCTTCAAGACTAGCGGGGGGGCAGGGTGAGCAGTTCTTC; cdr3_aa: CSASRLAGGQGEQFF
v_call: TRBV5-1; d_call: NA; j_call: TRBJ1-1; clone_size: many; cdr3_nt: TGCGCCAGCAGCTCCACCGGAGGAGGCACTGAAGCTTTCTTT; cdr3_aa: CASSSTGGGTEAFF
v_call: TRBV5-1; d_call: TRBD1; j_call: TRBJ2-5; clone_size: few; cdr3_nt: TGCGCCAGCAGCTTGCTGGGACAGGGTGTGGAGACCCAGTACTTC; cdr3_aa: CASSLLGQGVETQYF
v_call: TRBV29-1; d_call: NA; j_call: TRBJ2-1; clone_size: many; cdr3_nt: TGCAGCGTTGTAGGGGGTCTTTCCTACAATGAGCAGTTCTTC; cdr3_aa: CSVVGGLSYNEQFF
v_call: TRBV2; d_call: TRBD2; j_call: TRBJ2-4; clone_size: NA; cdr3_nt: TGTGCCAGTCGGGGGGGAAGAAACATTCAGTACTTC; cdr3_aa: CASRGGRNIQYF
v_call: TRBV7-3; d_call: NA; j_call: TRBJ2-3; clone_size: NA; cdr3_nt: TGTGCCAGCAGCTTAACAGGGATAGATACGCAGTATTTT; cdr3_aa: CASSLTGIDTQYF
v_call: TRBV7-3; d_call: NA; j_call: TRBJ2-7; clone_size: few; cdr3_nt: TGTGCCAGCAGCCCTTATAACTCCTACGAGCAGTACTTC; cdr3_aa: CASSPYNSYEQYF
v_call: TRBV5-1; d_call: NA; j_call: TRBJ2-1; clone_size: NA; cdr3_nt: TGCGCCAGCAGCTTGGAGGTATCCACGGGGAAGCAGTTCTTC; cdr3_aa: CASSLEVSTGKQFF
v_call: TRBV4-1; d_call: NA; j_call: TRBJ1-6; clone_size: NA; cdr3_nt: TGCGCCAGCAGCCAGAGAAGAGGGGGGTTTTCACCCCTCCACTTT; cdr3_aa: CASSQRRGGFSPLHF
v_call: TRBV5-1; d_call: TRBD1; j_call: TRBJ2-7; clone_size: few; cdr3_nt: TGCGCCAGCAGCTTGGCTGCCCGGACAGGGACCTACGAGCAGTACTTC; cdr3_aa: CASSLAARTGTYEQYF
v_call: TRBV5-1; d_call: NA; j_call: TRBJ2-2; clone_size: NA; cdr3_nt: TGCTCCAGCAGCTTGTCGGTTAACACCGGGGAGCTGTTTTTT; cdr3_aa: CSSSLSVNTGELFF
v_call: TRBV7-2; d_call: NA; j_call: TRBJ2-3; clone_size: many; cdr3_nt: TGTGCCAGCAGCTTAGCGCCCGCGGGAGATACGCAGTATTTT; cdr3_aa: CASSLAPAGDTQYF
v_call: TRBV6-2/TRBV6-3; d_call: NA; j_call: TRBJ1-1; clone_size: NA; cdr3_nt: TGTGCCAGCAGGAGAAGCGAGTGGAACACTGAAGCTTTCTTT; cdr3_aa: CASRRSEWNTEAFF
v_call: TRBV12-3/TRBV12-4; d_call: TRBD1; j_call: TRBJ2-7; clone_size: many; cdr3_nt: TGTGCCAGCAGGACAGGGTACGAGCAGTACTTC; cdr3_aa: CASRTGYEQYF
v_call: TRBV20-1; d_call: TRBD2; j_call: TRBJ2-3; clone_size: few; cdr3_nt: TGCAGTGCTACTCCAGGAGCGGGGGGGACAGATACGCAGTATTTT; cdr3_aa: CSATPGAGGTDTQYF
v_call: TRBV7-2; d_call: TRBD1; j_call: TRBJ1-2; clone_size: few; cdr3_nt: TGTGCCAGCAGCTTAGCCCTGGCGGGACAGGGGAAGAGAGGCTACACCTTC; cdr3_aa: CASSLALAGQGKRGYTF
v_call: TRBV19; d_call: NA; j_call: TRBJ2-7; clone_size: few; cdr3_nt: TGTGCCAGTAGTCACAAGAGGGAGTACGAGCAGTACTTC; cdr3_aa: CASSHKREYEQYF
v_call: TRBV28; d_call: NA; j_call: TRBJ1-1; clone_size: NA; cdr3_nt: TGTGCCAGCAGTTCCGCGGGGGAAGGGGGTGAAGCTTTCTTT; cdr3_aa: CASSSAGEGGEAFF
v_call: TRBV7-3; d_call: NA; j_call: TRBJ2-2; clone_size: many; cdr3_nt: TGTGCCAGCAGCTTATCGGGGACCACCGGGGAGCTGTTTTTT; cdr3_aa: CASSLSGTTGELFF